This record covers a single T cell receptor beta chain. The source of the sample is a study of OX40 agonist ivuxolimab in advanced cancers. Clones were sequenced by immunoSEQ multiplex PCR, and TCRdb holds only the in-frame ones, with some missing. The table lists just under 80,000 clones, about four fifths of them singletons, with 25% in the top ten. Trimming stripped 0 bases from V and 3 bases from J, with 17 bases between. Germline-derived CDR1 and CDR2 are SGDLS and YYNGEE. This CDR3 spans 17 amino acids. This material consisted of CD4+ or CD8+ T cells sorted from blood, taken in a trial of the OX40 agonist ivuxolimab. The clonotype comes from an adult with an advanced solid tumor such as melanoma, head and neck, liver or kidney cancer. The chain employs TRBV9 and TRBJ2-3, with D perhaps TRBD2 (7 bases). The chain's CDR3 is CASSVVGVGGLTDTQYF. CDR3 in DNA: TGTGCCAGCAGCGTAGTTGGAGTAGGGGGACTAACAGATACGCAGTATTTT.